The rows below give T cell receptor beta chains drawn from one sample of a study of T cells in localized non-small cell lung cancer. Measured with immunoSEQ multiplex PCR; TCRdb has only the in-frame clones, and not every one. This sample carries 130,000 or so clones, roughly nine tenths of them seen once, and the ten largest clones take around 1.8%. The sample consisted of peripheral blood, taken before any cancer treatment. Source of these receptors: a female donor aged 60 or older with stage I lung adenocarcinoma. Both conserved end residues are part of each CDR3. A D gene is named only where the DNA matches it firmly. A clone size is listed for some rows: how often the clone was seen (once, few, many), or a class if it is expanded.

j_call,d_call,v_call,clone_size,cdr3_nt,cdr3_aa
TRBJ2-2,TRBD2,TRBV9,.,TGTGCCAGCAGCGTAGGTGGTAGCGGGAGTACCGGGGAGCTGTTTTTT,CASSVGGSGSTGELFF
TRBJ2-5,TRBD2,TRBV11-2,.,TGTGCCAGCAGCTTAGGGGGACTAGCGGGGTGGTTAGAGACCCAGTACTTC,CASSLGGLAGWLETQYF
TRBJ1-2,TRBD1,TRBV14,.,TGTGCCAGCAGCCAAGGGACAGGGGGCAACTATGGCTACACCTTC,CASSQGTGGNYGYTF
TRBJ2-7,.,TRBV11-2,.,TGTGCCAGCAGCTTAGTATGGGGGACTTCCTACGAGCAGTACTTC,CASSLVWGTSYEQYF
TRBJ2-3,TRBD1,TRBV7-9,.,TGTGCCAGCAGCGACCAGGACAGGGCCGTTCAAGATACGCAGTATTTT,CASSDQDRAVQDTQYF
TRBJ2-7,.,TRBV27,.,TGTGCCAGCAGTTTCGGCTGGTTCTACGAGCAGTACTTC,CASSFGWFYEQYF
TRBJ1-1,.,TRBV5-1,.,TGCGCCAGCAGCTTGGCAGGGTACACTGAAGCTTTCTTT,CASSLAGYTEAFF
TRBJ2-3,TRBD1,TRBV9,once,TGTGCCAGCAGCGTAAGGAGGGAGGACCCGGGGACAGGGACAGATACGCAGTATTTT,CASSVRREDPGTGTDTQYF
TRBJ1-5,.,TRBV29-1,.,TGCAGCGTTGCTCCAGTTCCGAATCAGCCCCAGCATTTT,CSVAPVPNQPQHF
TRBJ2-2,.,TRBV30,.,TGTGCCTGGAGTAGCGGAGGCGCTACCGGGGAGCTGTTTTTT,CAWSSGGATGELFF
TRBJ1-1,.,TRBV5-6,.,TGTGCCAGCAGCCCCTATGGGAACACTGAAGCTTTCTTT,CASSPYGNTEAFF
TRBJ2-7,.,TRBV19,.,TGTGCCAGTAGTAGGGGGGACGGAACCGGGAGAGAGCAGTACTTC,CASSRGDGTGREQYF
TRBJ1-3,TRBD1,TRBV5-1,.,TGCGCCAGCAGCACAGGGGATGGAAACACCATATATTTT,CASSTGDGNTIYF
TRBJ2-7,TRBD2,TRBV15,.,TGTGCCACCACCTCGACTAGCGGAACCTACTACGAGCAGTACTTC,CATTSTSGTYYEQYF
TRBJ1-2,.,TRBV15,.,TGTGCCACCAGCAGAGATGGACGCTGGGGCTACACCTTC,CATSRDGRWGYTF
TRBJ2-1,.,TRBV6-1,once,TGTGCCAGCAGTGATAACCCCACCTACAATGAGCAGTTCTTC,CASSDNPTYNEQFF
TRBJ1-2,.,TRBV21-1,few,TGTGCCAGCAGCAAAGAGGTCAGCAGTAACTATGGCTACACCTTC,CASSKEVSSNYGYTF
TRBJ2-3,TRBD2,TRBV10-1,.,TGCGCCAGCAGCGCGGGACTAGCGTCAGATACGCAGTATTTT,CASSAGLASDTQYF
TRBJ2-6,.,TRBV27,.,TGTGCCAGCAAAATGAACTCTAATTCTGGGGCCAACGTCCTGACTTTC,CASKMNSNSGANVLTF
TRBJ2-1,TRBD2,TRBV18,.,TGTGCCAGCTCACGTCGGACTAGCGACCGCAATGAGCAGTTCTTC,CASSRRTSDRNEQFF
TRBJ2-5,TRBD2,TRBV20-1,.,TGCAGTCCATTAGCGGGGGAGACCCAGTACTTC,CSPLAGETQYF
TRBJ1-4,TRBD1,TRBV30,.,TGTGCCTTAAGACAGGGGAAGGAAAAACTGTTTTTT,CALRQGKEKLFF
TRBJ2-7,TRBD2,TRBV14,once,TGTGCCAGCAGCCAAGGACTAGCGGGAGTCTTATACGAGCAGTACTTC,CASSQGLAGVLYEQYF
TRBJ2-7,.,TRBV5-6,.,TGTGCCAGCAGCTTTAGAAGGAGCTCCTACGAGCAGTACTTC,CASSFRRSSYEQYF
TRBJ1-1,.,TRBV6-1,.,TGTGCCAGCAGTCCAGGCCTCAACACTGAAGCTTTCTTT,CASSPGLNTEAFF
TRBJ1-1,TRBD1,TRBV19,.,TGTGCCAGTAGTATCGCGGACAGGGACACTGAAGCTTTCTTT,CASSIADRDTEAFF
TRBJ2-3,TRBD2,TRBV9,.,TGTGCCAGCAGCCCTAGCGGGAGGATACCTAGCACAGATACGCAGTATTTT,CASSPSGRIPSTDTQYF
TRBJ1-2,.,TRBV28,.,TGTGCCAGCAGTTCTCCCGGGACGGATAATGGCTACACCTTC,CASSSPGTDNGYTF
TRBJ2-7,TRBD1,TRBV27,.,TGTGCCAGCAGTTCCGGGACAGGCTTAAACGAGCAGTACTTC,CASSSGTGLNEQYF
TRBJ2-2,.,TRBV7-9,few,TGTGCCAGCAGCTTCACAGCCGGGCAAAACACCGGGGAGCTGTTTTTT,CASSFTAGQNTGELFF
TRBJ2-7,.,TRBV10-1,.,TGCGCCAGCAGTGAGGTCGGCGAGCAGTACTTC,CASSEVGEQYF
TRBJ2-1,.,TRBV18,.,TGTGCCAGCTCACCACCGACTTACAATGAGCAGTTCTTC,CASSPPTYNEQFF
TRBJ2-7,TRBD2,TRBV7-2,.,TGTGCCAGCAGTCCTAGGAGCGGGAGCTCCTACGAGCAGTACTTC,CASSPRSGSSYEQYF
TRBJ2-7,.,TRBV25-1,.,TGTGCCAGCAGTGTTGCAGGGTTCTACGAGCAGTACTTC,CASSVAGFYEQYF
TRBJ2-7,.,TRBV10-3,.,TGTGCCATCACCCGGGACACCGGTCCCTACGAGCAGTACTTC,CAITRDTGPYEQYF
TRBJ2-2,TRBD2,TRBV10-1,.,TGCGCCAGCAGCTTTAGCGGGACCGCCCCCGGGGAGCTGTTTTTT,CASSFSGTAPGELFF
TRBJ2-4,.,TRBV28,.,TGTGCCAGCAGTCCAGCGACAGGAGTCAGAAACATTCAGTACTTC,CASSPATGVRNIQYF
TRBJ2-3,TRBD2,TRBV7-2,.,TGTGCCAGCAGCTTAGCGGTAGCGGGAGTCTTCGGCACAGATACGCAGTATTTT,CASSLAVAGVFGTDTQYF
TRBJ2-2,TRBD2,TRBV12-5,.,TGTTCATACGCTAGCGGGAACACCGGGGAGCTGTTTTTT,CSYASGNTGELFF
TRBJ2-1,TRBD2,TRBV6-6,once,TGTGCCAGCAGTCTAGCGGAGAGCTCCTACAATGAGCAGTTCTTC,CASSLAESSYNEQFF
TRBJ1-1,TRBD1,TRBV19,.,TGTGCCAGTAGTACCCGGGGACAGGGCGGGTACACTGAAGCTTTCTTT,CASSTRGQGGYTEAFF
TRBJ2-1,TRBD1,TRBV6-5,.,TGTGCCAACAGGGGAAGGCAGTTCTTC,CANRGRQFF
TRBJ1-2,.,TRBV10-3,.,TGTGCCATTGCCCTAGTTAACTATGGCTACACCTTC,CAIALVNYGYTF
TRBJ1-2,TRBD1,TRBV5-6,.,TGTGCCAGCACCTTGACAGGGGGCAACTATGGCTACACCTTC,CASTLTGGNYGYTF
TRBJ1-1,TRBD1,TRBV6-6,.,TGTGCCAGCAGTCCGGGGACAGGCAACACTGAAGCTTTCTTT,CASSPGTGNTEAFF
TRBJ1-1,.,TRBV27,.,TGTGCCAGCTTAGCGGGGGGAAGGACTGAAGCTTTCTTT,CASLAGGRTEAFF
TRBJ2-5,TRBD1,TRBV10-3,few,TGTGCCATCAGTTACAGGGGCCAAGAGACCCAGTACTTC,CAISYRGQETQYF
TRBJ2-2,TRBD2,TRBV5-4,.,TGTGCCAGCGGAAAGGGACTAGCAGTGAACACCGGGGAGCTGTTTTTT,CASGKGLAVNTGELFF
TRBJ1-1,.,TRBV21-1,few,TGTGCCAGCAGCAACCCCACTGAAGCTTTCTTT,CASSNPTEAFF
TRBJ1-5,.,TRBV7-2,.,TGTGCCAGCAGCTTAGGGAGGCAGCCCCAGCATTTT,CASSLGRQPQHF
TRBJ2-6,.,TRBV10-2,.,TGCGCCAGCAGTGATGAGGGATTTGGGGCCAACGTCCTGACTTTC,CASSDEGFGANVLTF
TRBJ2-2,TRBD1,TRBV4-1,.,TGCGCCACCACGAATCCGGGACAGGGCACCGGGGAGCTGTTTTTT,CATTNPGQGTGELFF
TRBJ2-1,TRBD1,TRBV6-6,.,TGTGCCAGCAGTTTCCCGGACAGGGGTTTCAATGAGCAGTTCTTC,CASSFPDRGFNEQFF
TRBJ1-5,.,TRBV29-1,few,TGCAGCGCTCAACAGGGCGGACAGCCCCAGCATTTT,CSAQQGGQPQHF